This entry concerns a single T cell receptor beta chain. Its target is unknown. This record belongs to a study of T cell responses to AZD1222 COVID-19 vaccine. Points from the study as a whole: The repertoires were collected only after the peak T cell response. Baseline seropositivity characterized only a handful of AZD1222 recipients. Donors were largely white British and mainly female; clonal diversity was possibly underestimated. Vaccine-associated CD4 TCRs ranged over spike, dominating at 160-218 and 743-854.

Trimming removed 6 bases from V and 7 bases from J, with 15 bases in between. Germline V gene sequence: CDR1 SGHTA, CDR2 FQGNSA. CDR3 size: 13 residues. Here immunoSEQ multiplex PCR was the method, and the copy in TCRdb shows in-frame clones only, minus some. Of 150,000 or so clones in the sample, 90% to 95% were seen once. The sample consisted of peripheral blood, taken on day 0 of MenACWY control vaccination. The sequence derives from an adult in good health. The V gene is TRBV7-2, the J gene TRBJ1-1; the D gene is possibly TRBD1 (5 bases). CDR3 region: CASSRTSTVEAFF. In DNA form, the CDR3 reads TGTGCCAGCAGTCGGACATCTACAGTTGAAGCTTTCTTT.